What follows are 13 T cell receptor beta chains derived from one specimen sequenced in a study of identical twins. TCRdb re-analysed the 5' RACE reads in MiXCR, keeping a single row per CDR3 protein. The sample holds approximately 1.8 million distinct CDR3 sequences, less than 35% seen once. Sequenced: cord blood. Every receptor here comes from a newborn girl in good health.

The CDR3 nucleotides read TGCAGTGCTAGCGGTGGGACTAGGGAGACCCAGTACTTC. It specifies CSASGGTRETQYF. The chain employs TRBV20-1 and TRBJ2-7; 8 nucleotides align to TRBD2. Gene TRBJ2-5 matches the end of the DNA better, so the J call may be wrong. The CDR3 contains 13 residues. The germline gives CDR1 DFQATT, CDR2 SNEGSKA (reference sequence).

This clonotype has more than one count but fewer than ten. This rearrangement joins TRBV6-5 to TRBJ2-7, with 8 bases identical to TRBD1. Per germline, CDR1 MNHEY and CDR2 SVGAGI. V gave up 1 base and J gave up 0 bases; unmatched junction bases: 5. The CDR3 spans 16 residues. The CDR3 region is CASSYLQGAGSYEQYF. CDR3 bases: TGTGCCAGCAGTTACTTGCAGGGGGCAGGCTCCTACGAGCAGTACTTC.

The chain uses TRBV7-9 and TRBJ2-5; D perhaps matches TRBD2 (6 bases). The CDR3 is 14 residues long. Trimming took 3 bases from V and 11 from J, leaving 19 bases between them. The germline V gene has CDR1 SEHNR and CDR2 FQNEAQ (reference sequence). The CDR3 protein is CASSFLPVPGEQYF. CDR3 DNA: TGTGCCAGCAGCTTCTTACCAGTCCCGGGGGAGCAGTACTTC. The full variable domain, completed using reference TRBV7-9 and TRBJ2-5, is DTGVSQNPRHKITKRGQNVTFRCDPISEHNRLYWYRQTLGQGPEFLTYFQNEAQLEKSRLLSDRFSAERPKGSFSTLEIQRTEQGDSAMYLCASSFLPVPGEQYFGPGTRLLVL.

The CDR3 DNA reads as TGTGCCAGCAAAACGGGGTCGGGCACAGATACGCAGTATTTT. Its protein product is CASKTGSGTDTQYF. The chain is built from TRBV6-6 and TRBJ2-3; a possible D gene is TRBD2 (5 bases). The germline gives CDR1 MNHNY, CDR2 SVGAGI (reference sequence). Trimming stripped 7 bases from V and 1 base from J, with 12 bases between. CDR3 length: 14 residues.

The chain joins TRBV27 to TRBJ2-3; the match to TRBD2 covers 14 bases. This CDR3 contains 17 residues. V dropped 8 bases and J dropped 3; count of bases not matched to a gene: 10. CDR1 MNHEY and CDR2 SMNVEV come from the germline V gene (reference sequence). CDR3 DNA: TGTGCCAGCTCGAGACTAGCGGGGGGGCCCGGGACAGATACGCAGTATTTT. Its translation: CASSRLAGGPGTDTQYF.

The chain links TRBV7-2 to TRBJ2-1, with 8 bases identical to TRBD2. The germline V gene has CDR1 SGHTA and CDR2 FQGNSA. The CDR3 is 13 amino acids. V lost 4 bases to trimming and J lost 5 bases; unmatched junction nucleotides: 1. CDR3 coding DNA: TGTGCCAGCAGCTGGACTAGCCACAATGAGCAGTTCTTC. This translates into CASSWTSHNEQFF.

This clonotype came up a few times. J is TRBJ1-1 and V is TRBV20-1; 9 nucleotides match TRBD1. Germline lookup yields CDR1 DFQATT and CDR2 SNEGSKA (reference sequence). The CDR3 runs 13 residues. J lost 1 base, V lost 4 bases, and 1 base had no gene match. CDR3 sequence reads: CSANRGPNTEAFF. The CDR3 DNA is TGCAGTGCTAACAGGGGGCCGAACACTGAAGCTTTCTTT.

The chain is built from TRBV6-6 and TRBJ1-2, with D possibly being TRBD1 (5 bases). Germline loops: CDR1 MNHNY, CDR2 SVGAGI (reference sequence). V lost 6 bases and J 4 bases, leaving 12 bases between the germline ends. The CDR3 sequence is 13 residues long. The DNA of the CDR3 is TGTGCCAGCAGCCCCGTGCAGGGCTATGGCTACACCTTC. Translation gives CASSPVQGYGYTF.

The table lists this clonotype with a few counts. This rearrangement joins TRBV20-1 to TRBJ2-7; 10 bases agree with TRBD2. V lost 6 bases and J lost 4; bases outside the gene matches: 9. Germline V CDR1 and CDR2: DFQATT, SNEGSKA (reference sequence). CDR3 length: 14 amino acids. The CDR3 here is CSAPLAGEEYEQYF. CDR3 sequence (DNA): TGCAGTGCGCCCCTAGCGGGAGAAGAGTACGAGCAGTACTTC.

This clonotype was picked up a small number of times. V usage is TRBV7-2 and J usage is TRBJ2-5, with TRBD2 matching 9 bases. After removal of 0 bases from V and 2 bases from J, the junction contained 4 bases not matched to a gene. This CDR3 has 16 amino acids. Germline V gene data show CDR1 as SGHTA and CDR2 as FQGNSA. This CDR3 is CASSLAPTSGQETQYF. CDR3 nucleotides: TGTGCCAGCAGCTTAGCCCCGACTAGCGGACAAGAGACCCAGTACTTC.

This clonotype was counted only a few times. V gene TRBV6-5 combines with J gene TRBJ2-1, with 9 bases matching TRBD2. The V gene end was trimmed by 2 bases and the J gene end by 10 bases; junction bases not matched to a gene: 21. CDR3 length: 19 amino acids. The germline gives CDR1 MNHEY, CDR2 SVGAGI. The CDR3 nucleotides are TGTGCCAGCAGTTACGTCAACCCTCGGGTGGCGGGAGGGTTTTGGGAGCAGTTCTTC. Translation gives CASSYVNPRVAGGFWEQFF.

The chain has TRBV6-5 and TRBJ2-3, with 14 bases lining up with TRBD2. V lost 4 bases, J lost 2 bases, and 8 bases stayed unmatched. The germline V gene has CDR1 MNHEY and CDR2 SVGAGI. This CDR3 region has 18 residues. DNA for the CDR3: TGTGCCAGCAGTTCGGCCCCGGGACTAGCGGGAGACACAGATACGCAGTATTTT. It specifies CASSSAPGLAGDTDTQYF.

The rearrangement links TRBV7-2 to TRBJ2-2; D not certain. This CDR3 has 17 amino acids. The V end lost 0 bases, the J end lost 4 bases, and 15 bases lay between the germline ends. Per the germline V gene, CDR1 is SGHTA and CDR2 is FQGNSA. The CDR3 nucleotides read TGTGCCAGCAGCTTAGCCCTGGACGTCCTGGGCACCGGGGAGCTGTTTTTT. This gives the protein CASSLALDVLGTGELFF.